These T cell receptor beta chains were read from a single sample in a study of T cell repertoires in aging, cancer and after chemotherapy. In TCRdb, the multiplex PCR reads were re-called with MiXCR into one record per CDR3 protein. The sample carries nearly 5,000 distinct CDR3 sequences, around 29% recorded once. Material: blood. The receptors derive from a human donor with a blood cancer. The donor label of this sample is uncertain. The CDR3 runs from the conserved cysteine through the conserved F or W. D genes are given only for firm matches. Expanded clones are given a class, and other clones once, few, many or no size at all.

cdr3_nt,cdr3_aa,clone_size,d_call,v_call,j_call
TGCAGCGTTCGGCCAGGGGGCTCAGATACGCAGTATTTT,CSVRPGGSDTQYF,large,TRBD1,TRBV29-1,TRBJ2-3
TGTGCCAGCAGGGCCGGGACTAGCGCTTCGGTCGAGCAGTACTTC,CASRAGTSASVEQYF,.,TRBD2,TRBV6-1,TRBJ2-7
TGTGCCAGCAGCAAAGGACTAGCGGACACCGGGGAGCTGTTTTTT,CASSKGLADTGELFF,few,TRBD2,TRBV5-5,TRBJ2-2
TGTGCCAGCAGTTTGATGATGAGAAGAGGGATATCATCTGGAAACACCATATATTTT,CASSLMMRRGISSGNTIYF,few,.,TRBV12-3/TRBV12-4,TRBJ1-3
TGTGCCAGCAGTACGACAGGGAATAGGGCTAGTGGCTATGGCTACACCTTC,CASSTTGNRASGYGYTF,few,TRBD1,TRBV12-3/TRBV12-4,TRBJ1-2
TGTGCCAGTAGTATAGGAAACAGGGCGGGCTACACCTTC,CASSIGNRAGYTF,.,.,TRBV19,TRBJ1-2
TGTGCCAGCAGTTACGATGGGGTCTCTGGAAACACCATATATTTT,CASSYDGVSGNTIYF,.,.,TRBV6-5,TRBJ1-3
TGTGCCATCAGTGCAAGCGGGACAGGTGGCGAGCAGTACTTC,CAISASGTGGEQYF,.,.,TRBV10-3,TRBJ2-7
TGTGCCAGCAGCCCCACGGGGTCCGGATATAGCTACACCTTC,CASSPTGSGYSYTF,medium-sized,.,TRBV7-6,TRBJ1-2
TGTGCCAGCAGCTTAGGGAGCTACGAGCAGTACTTC,CASSLGSYEQYF,few,.,TRBV11-3,TRBJ2-7
TGTGCCAGCAGCTCAGCCGGGACAGGTTCTCTCACCGGGGAGCTGTTTTTT,CASSSAGTGSLTGELFF,medium-sized,TRBD1,TRBV11-1,TRBJ2-2
TGTGCCAGCTCACCCCGAAGGACTAGCGGGAGCATCCCTAGCGAGCAGTACTTC,CASSPRRTSGSIPSEQYF,few,TRBD2,TRBV18,TRBJ2-7
TGCGCCAGCAGCTCCCCGACAGGGAATGGGGCCAACGTCCTGACTTTC,CASSSPTGNGANVLTF,.,TRBD1,TRBV5-1,TRBJ2-6
TGTGCCATCAGTGAGCAGACCCTGGGAAATGAGCAGTTCTTC,CAISEQTLGNEQFF,few,.,TRBV10-3,TRBJ2-1
TGTGCCAGCAGCGTAGGGGGCCACTCGCCCTTGAGCCTCGTTTTT,CASSVGGHSPLSLVF,few,TRBD1,TRBV7-9,TRBJ2-3
TGTGCCAGCAGTGAGGGGACTAGCGGCACAGATACGCAGTATTTT,CASSEGTSGTDTQYF,.,TRBD2,TRBV6-4,TRBJ2-3
TGTGCCAGCAGCACCAGACAGCGCACAGATACGCAGTATTTT,CASSTRQRTDTQYF,few,.,TRBV11-2,TRBJ2-3
TGTGCCATCAGTAGTAGAGCCACTAGCACAGATACGCAGTATTTT,CAISSRATSTDTQYF,few,.,TRBV10-3,TRBJ2-3
TGTGCCAGCAGCAGGGGTGGTTCTTACAATGAGCAGTTCTTC,CASSRGGSYNEQFF,once,.,TRBV7-2,TRBJ2-1
TGCAGTGTAATACAGGGAGGGAGTTGGAATGAGCAGTTCTTC,CSVIQGGSWNEQFF,.,.,TRBV20-1,TRBJ2-1
TGTGCCAGCAGCTCTGGGACAGCCTACGAGCAGTACTTC,CASSSGTAYEQYF,.,TRBD1,TRBV5-6,TRBJ2-7
TGTGCCAGTAGTTACACCGGGACAGGCAATCAGCCCCAGCATTTT,CASSYTGTGNQPQHF,medium-sized,TRBD1,TRBV19,TRBJ1-5